This T cell receptor beta chain was sequenced for a study of blood T cell repertoires in COVID-19. Across the study: PBMCs, B-cell-depleted T cells, or T cells provided the cDNA or gDNA that made up the material.

Method: immunoSEQ multiplex PCR; TCRdb's copy keeps in-frame clones and lacks some. This sample yields more than 45,000 clones, of which around 90% are seen a single time; under 8.5% belongs to the top ten. In germline, CDR1 is MGHRA, CDR2 YSYEKL. The V end lost 0 bases, the J end lost 7 bases, and 13 bases lay between the germline ends. This CDR3 contains 16 residues. The chain combines TRBV4-1 with TRBJ1-6; a possible D gene is TRBD1 (5 bases). This sequence originates from a man in his sixties or seventies with active COVID-19. The sequencing sample was made of peripheral blood. The CDR3 region has the DNA TGCGCCAGCAGCCAAGACGGGCAGGGCTCAAATTCACCCCTCCACTTT. Its protein is CASSQDGQGSNSPLHF.